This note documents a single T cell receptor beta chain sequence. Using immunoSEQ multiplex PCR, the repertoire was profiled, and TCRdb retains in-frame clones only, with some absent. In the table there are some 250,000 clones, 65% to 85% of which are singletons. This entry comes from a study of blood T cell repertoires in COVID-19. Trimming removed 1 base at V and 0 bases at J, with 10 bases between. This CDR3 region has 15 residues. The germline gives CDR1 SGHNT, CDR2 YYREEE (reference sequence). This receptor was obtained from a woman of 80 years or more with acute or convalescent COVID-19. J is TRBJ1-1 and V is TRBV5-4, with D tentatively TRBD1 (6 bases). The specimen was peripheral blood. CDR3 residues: CASSLSGDLNTEAFF. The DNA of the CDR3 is TGTGCCAGCAGCTTGTCAGGGGACCTGAACACTGAAGCTTTCTTT. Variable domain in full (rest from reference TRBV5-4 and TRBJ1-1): ETGVTQSPTHLIKTRGQQVTLRCSSQSGHNTVSWYQQALGQGPQFIFQYYREEENGRGNFPPRFSGLQFPNYSSELNVNALELDDSALYLCASSLSGDLNTEAFFGQGTRLTVV.